This T cell receptor beta chain was sequenced in a study of CD8 T cells in Susac syndrome. CDR1 is SGHDT, CDR2 YYEEEE, per germline. V gave up 0 bases and J gave up 1 base, with 5 bases separating them. This CDR3 has 13 residues. An input of about 0.45 to 1 ug of RNA was subjected to reverse transcription using random hexamers. Across 54 Vbeta and 13 Jbeta, immunoSEQ multiplex PCR amplified TCR beta CDR3. A single record per CDR3 protein comes from TCRdb applying MiXCR to the immunoSEQ multiplex PCR reads. The sample has 100,000 to 150,000 distinct CDR3 sequences, around 94% seen once; the top ten hold around 0.21%. This clonotype was found a few times.

The chain combines TRBV5-6 with TRBJ2-7; D remains ambiguous. This sequence originates from a human donor with Susac syndrome. Sequencing was performed on CD8+ T cells from PBMCs. CDR3 DNA: TGTGCCAGCAGCTTGGGGCGGTCCTACGAGCAGTACTTC. The encoded protein is CASSLGRSYEQYF.